Below, 15 T cell receptor beta chains from the same sample are listed, as sequenced in a study of shared clonotypes between healthy human individuals. Here immunoSEQ multiplex PCR was the method, and the copy in TCRdb shows in-frame clones only, minus some. The data show about 680,000 clones, with around three quarters seen just once and around 1.8% held by the top ten. Source material: memory CD4+ T cells sorted from blood. Subset meaning: CD45RA-negative fraction. These receptors were taken from a woman under 40 in good health.

CDR3 region: CASSVGGLAGDNEQFF. DNA for the CDR3: TGTGCCAGCAGCGTAGGCGGACTAGCGGGGGACAATGAGCAGTTCTTC. The V gene is TRBV9, the J gene TRBJ2-1; 13 bases agree with TRBD2. V was pared by 0 bases and J by 5 bases, with 2 bases of the junction left unmatched. The CDR3 length is 16 residues. Germline values: CDR1 SGDLS, CDR2 YYNGEE. The full variable domain, completed using reference TRBV9 and TRBJ2-1, is DSGVTQTPKHLITATGQRVTLRCSPRSGDLSVYWYQQSLDQGLQFLIQYYNGEERAKGNILERFSAQQFPDLHSELNLSSLELGDSALYFCASSVGGLAGDNEQFFGPGTRLTVL.

The chain has TRBV2 and TRBJ2-2, with D tentatively TRBD1 (6 bases). The germline V gene encodes CDR1 SNHLY and CDR2 FYNNEI. Trimming stripped 7 bases from V and 0 bases from J, with 12 bases between. The CDR3 has 15 amino acids. The CDR3 region has the DNA TGTGCCAGCACCCGACAGGCCGCGAACACCGGGGAGCTGTTTTTT. Protein product: CASTRQAANTGELFF.

The chain links TRBV9 to TRBJ1-5, with a weak D call TRBD1 (6 bases). CDR1 SGDLS and CDR2 YYNGEE come from the germline V gene. The V end was cut by 3 bases, the J end by 2 bases, with 12 bases between. The CDR3 runs 15 residues. Here the CDR3 reads CASSDDPGGNQPQHF. The CDR3 nucleotides are TGTGCCAGCAGCGACGACCCAGGGGGCAATCAGCCCCAGCATTTT.

The rearrangement links TRBV5-1 to TRBJ2-2; tentatively, D is TRBD2 (6 bases). Per germline, CDR1 SGHRS and CDR2 YFSETQ. The CDR3 consists of 15 residues. Trimming removed 1 base at V and 4 bases at J, with 11 bases between. For the CDR3, the DNA is TGCGCCAGCAGCTTGTCGGCTAGCGTCACCGGGGAGCTGTTTTTT. Its translation: CASSLSASVTGELFF.

In this sample, this clone turned up many times. V gene TRBV15 combines with J gene TRBJ1-5, with D tentatively TRBD1 (5 bases). CDR1 and CDR2 (germline): LNHNV, YYDKDF (reference sequence). This CDR3 is built from 17 residues. V lost 1 base, J lost 0 bases, and 13 bases lay in between. CDR3 residues: CATSRVPAGDSNQPQHF. The CDR3 DNA sequence: TGTGCCACCAGCAGAGTCCCCGCGGGGGATAGCAATCAGCCCCAGCATTTT.

This sequence joins TRBV6-1 and TRBJ1-1; D is undetermined. Germline V gene lookup returns CDR1 MNHNS and CDR2 SASEGT. This CDR3 has 15 amino acids. The germline V and J ends were trimmed by 2 bases and 2 bases, with 12 bases remaining between them. As DNA, the CDR3 is TGTGCCAGCAGTGAACGTATGTTGGGTAACACTGAAGCTTTCTTT. Its protein is CASSERMLGNTEAFF.

The CDR3 DNA sequence: TGTGCCTGGAATACAGCGGGACAAGAGACCCAGTACTTC. Its translation: CAWNTAGQETQYF. This chain connects TRBV30 to TRBJ2-5, with 7 bases identical to TRBD2. The junction had 4 bases not matched to a gene; V was cut back by 4 bases and J by 2 bases. This CDR3 has 13 amino acids. CDR1 and CDR2 from the germline V gene are GTSNPN and SVGIG (reference sequence).

The count of this clone is one. The rearrangement links TRBV28 to TRBJ1-4; TRBD1 might be the D (5 bases). Trimming took off 3 bases at V and 7 bases at J, with 12 bases between the two ends. The CDR3 consists of 14 residues. Germline CDR1 is MDHEN and CDR2 is SYDVKM. CDR3 loop: CASSLTGDSEKLFF. The CDR3, as DNA: TGTGCCAGCAGTTTGACGGGGGATAGTGAAAAACTGTTTTTT.

In this sample, this clone turned up a few times. J is TRBJ2-1 and V is TRBV4-1; D tentatively reads TRBD1 or TRBD2 (7 bases each). V lost 4 bases, J lost 6 bases, and 22 bases lay in between. This CDR3 has 17 amino acids. From germline, CDR1 is MGHRA and CDR2 YSYEKL. CDR3 residues: CASSRRQGGYEGNEQFF. The DNA for the CDR3 is TGCGCCAGCAGCCGCAGACAGGGAGGGTATGAGGGCAATGAGCAGTTCTTC.

This chain links TRBV25-1 with TRBJ2-3; no clear D. V was cut by 3 bases and J by 0 bases, with 10 bases left in between. Germline assignment: CDR1 MGHDK and CDR2 SYGVNS. The CDR3 extends over 15 amino acids. The CDR3, as DNA: TGTGCCAGCAGTGATTCTAGAACTAGCACAGATACGCAGTATTTT. Translating gives CASSDSRTSTDTQYF.

The chain carries TRBV7-8 and TRBJ1-1; a possible D gene is TRBD1 (5 bases). Trimming stripped 5 bases from V and 3 bases from J, with 10 bases between. The CDR3 contains 13 residues. Germline V lookup: CDR1 SGHVS, CDR2 FQNEAQ. The CDR3 bases are TGTGCCAGCAGCACTCAAGGGGACACTGAAGCTTTCTTT. As protein: CASSTQGDTEAFF.

This CDR3 is CASSPGTDRKAFF. The CDR3, as DNA: TGTGCCAGCAGCCCCGGGACAGATCGGAAAGCTTTCTTT. The chain employs TRBV11-2 and TRBJ1-1; 7 positions match TRBD1. Unmatched junction bases numbered 9, after V lost 5 bases and J lost 9 bases. The germline V gene encodes CDR1 SGHAT and CDR2 FQNNGV. The CDR3 covers 13 residues. Full variable domain (rest looked up from reference TRBV11-2 and TRBJ1-1): EAGVAQSPRYKIIEKRQSVAFWCNPISGHATLYWYQQILGQGPKLLIQFQNNGVVDDSQLPKDRFSAERLKGVDSTLKIQPAKLEDSAVYLCASSPGTDRKAFFGQGTRLTVV.

The chain has TRBV27 and TRBJ1-5; perhaps TRBD1 as D (5 bases). Trimming left V 3 bases short and J 6 bases short, with 12 bases between. The CDR3 has 14 amino acids. The germline gives CDR1 MNHEY, CDR2 SMNVEV (reference sequence). In DNA form, the CDR3 reads TGTGCCAGCAGTTTTCGGGAGGGACTTCAGCCCCAGCATTTT. This encodes CASSFREGLQPQHF.

This clone has only a few counts. DNA for the CDR3: TGTGCCAGCAGTACCAGCCAGCTGAGTACGCAGTATTTT. It translates to CASSTSQLSTQYF. The chain carries TRBV7-3 and TRBJ2-3; D not resolved. Per germline, CDR1 SGHTA and CDR2 FQGTGA. Deletions cut 6 bases from V and 8 bases from J, with 15 bases between. The CDR3 covers 13 residues.

CDR3 amino acids: CASSPPRTGQGETQYF. The CDR3 coding sequence is TGTGCCAGCTCACCACCTAGGACAGGCCAGGGAGAGACCCAGTACTTC. The chain carries TRBV18 and TRBJ2-5, with 7 bases that match TRBD1. This CDR3 has 16 amino acids. J lost 4 bases, V lost 0 bases, and 8 bases had no gene match. CDR1 and CDR2 (germline): KGHSH, LQKENI.